These T cell receptor beta chains were read from a single sample in a study of blood T cell repertoires in COVID-19. This table comes from immunoSEQ multiplex PCR, and its TCRdb copy is limited to in-frame clones, with some not included. The sample holds about 190,000 clones; roughly nine tenths are singletons and the top ten take about 2%. The sequenced sample consisted of peripheral blood. These receptors came from a man between 65 and 80 years old with active or convalescent COVID-19. The CDR3 runs from the conserved cysteine through the conserved F or W. D genes are given only for firm matches. Size tells how often a clone was seen (once, few, many) or the class of an expanded clone, and some rows leave it out.

CDR3 length	clone size	V gene	D gene	J gene	CDR3 protein	CDR3 DNA
14	once	TRBV28	-	TRBJ2-7	CASSLQTISAGQYF	TGTGCCAGCAGTTTACAAACCATTAGCGCGGGGCAGTACTTC
14	-	TRBV5-1	TRBD1	TRBJ1-5	CASSTGVGNQPQHF	TGCGCCAGCAGTACAGGGGTGGGCAATCAGCCCCAGCATTTT
14	-	TRBV5-5	-	TRBJ1-6	CASSLLQNNSPLHF	TGTGCCAGCAGCTTGTTACAGAATAATTCACCCCTCCACTTT
17	-	TRBV11-2	TRBD2	TRBJ2-5	CASSLEGQRGLQETQYF	TGTGCCAGCAGTTTAGAGGGCCAGCGGGGATTACAAGAGACCCAGTACTTC
15	-	TRBV9	-	TRBJ1-4	CASSVAGWTNEKLFF	TGTGCCAGCAGCGTAGCGGGATGGACTAATGAAAAACTGTTTTTT
15	-	TRBV7-6	-	TRBJ2-5	CASSPFRGSQETQYF	TGTGCCAGCAGCCCCTTCCGGGGATCCCAAGAGACCCAGTACTTC
17	-	TRBV6-2/TRBV6-3	TRBD1	TRBJ2-2	CASSYSWTGGSTGELFF	TGTGCCAGCAGTTACTCGTGGACAGGGGGTAGCACCGGGGAGCTGTTTTTT
15	-	TRBV21-1	-	TRBJ2-7	CASSKGQAYTYEQYF	TGTGCCAGCAGCAAAGGACAGGCGTATACCTACGAGCAGTACTTC
13	-	TRBV19	-	TRBJ2-5	CASKVRGTETQYF	TGTGCCAGTAAAGTAAGGGGCACGGAGACCCAGTACTTC
14	-	TRBV7-9	-	TRBJ2-5	CASSRGTEQETQYF	TGTGCCAGCAGCAGGGGGACTGAACAAGAGACCCAGTACTTC
14	-	TRBV4-3	-	TRBJ2-7	CASSRARPYYEQYF	TGCGCCAGCAGCCGAGCCCGTCCGTACTACGAGCAGTACTTC
18	-	TRBV6-2/TRBV6-3	-	TRBJ2-5	CASSYNPERTKKKETQYF	TGTGCCAGCAGTTATAATCCTGAGCGGACGAAGAAGAAAGAGACCCAGTACTTC